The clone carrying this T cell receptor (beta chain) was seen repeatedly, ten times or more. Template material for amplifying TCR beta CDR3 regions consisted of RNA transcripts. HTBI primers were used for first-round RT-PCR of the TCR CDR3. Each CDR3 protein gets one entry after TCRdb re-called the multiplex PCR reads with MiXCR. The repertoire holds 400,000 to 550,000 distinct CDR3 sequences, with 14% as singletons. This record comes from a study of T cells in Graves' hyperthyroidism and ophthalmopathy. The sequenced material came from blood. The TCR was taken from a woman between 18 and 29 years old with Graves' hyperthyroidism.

The CDR3 sequence is CASSGAGSRNEQFF. The CDR3 DNA reads TGCGCCAGCAGTGGTGCGGGATCGCGGAATGAGCAGTTCTTC. V and J are TRBV10-1 and TRBJ2-1; TRBD2 is a possible D gene (6 bases). V dropped 4 bases and J dropped 7 bases, with 14 bases sitting between them. The CDR3 spans 14 residues. CDR1 and CDR2 (germline): WNHNN, SYGVQD (reference sequence).